This T cell receptor beta chain was identified in a study of shared clonotypes between healthy human individuals. Germline V gene sequence: CDR1 SGDLS, CDR2 YYNGEE. Trimming cost V 3 bases and J 4 bases; bases outside gene matches: 12. This CDR3 comprises 19 residues. Turning to this clone: Its antigen is not known.

Libraries were prepared by immunoSEQ multiplex PCR; TCRdb keeps only in-frame clonotypes and omits some of them. The data contain 1,400,000 or so clones, around 98.5% of them singletons. Overall study results and limits: Some naive CD4 clonotypes, roughly 4.5%, turned up in common across a few donors. Generally, estimated richness proved larger in naive subsets than it did in memory subsets. It was expected that sequencing depth would affect clonotype sharing among donors.

This sequence originates from a man younger than 40 in good health. The sample consisted of naive CD4+ T cells sorted from blood. Noted subset: CD45RA+ positively selected. The chain uses TRBV9 and TRBJ2-6, with 11 bases aligning to TRBD2. CDR3 sequence (DNA): TGTGCCAGCAGCGCCCCCGGGACTAGCGGAGGCAAAGGGGCCAACGTCCTGACTTTC. This gives the protein CASSAPGTSGGKGANVLTF.